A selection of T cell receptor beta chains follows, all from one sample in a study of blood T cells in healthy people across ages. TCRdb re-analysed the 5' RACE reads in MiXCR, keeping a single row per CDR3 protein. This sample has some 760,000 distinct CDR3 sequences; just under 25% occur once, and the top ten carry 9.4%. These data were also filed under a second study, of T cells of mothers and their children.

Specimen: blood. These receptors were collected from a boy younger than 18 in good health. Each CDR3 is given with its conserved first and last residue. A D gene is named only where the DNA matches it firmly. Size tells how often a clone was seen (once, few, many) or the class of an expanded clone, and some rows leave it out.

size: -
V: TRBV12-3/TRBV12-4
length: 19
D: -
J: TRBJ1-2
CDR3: CASSSSVLSGIQANYGYTF
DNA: TGTGCCAGCAGTTCATCTGTGTTGTCTGGGATTCAAGCTAACTATGGCTACACCTTC

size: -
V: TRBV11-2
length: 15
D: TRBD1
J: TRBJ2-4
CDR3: CASSLAGQGGNIQYF
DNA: TGTGCCAGCAGCTTAGCCGGACAGGGTGGAAACATTCAGTACTTC

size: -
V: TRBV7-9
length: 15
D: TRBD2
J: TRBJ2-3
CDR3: CASSFAGVGADTQYF
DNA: TGTGCCAGCAGCTTCGCGGGGGTCGGGGCAGATACGCAGTATTTT

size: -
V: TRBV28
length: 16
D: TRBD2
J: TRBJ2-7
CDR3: CASSPRTSGLSYEQYF
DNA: TGTGCCAGCAGTCCCCGGACTAGCGGGCTCTCCTACGAGCAGTACTTC

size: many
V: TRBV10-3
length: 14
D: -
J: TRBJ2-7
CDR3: CAISETTSSYEQYF
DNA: TGTGCCATCAGTGAAACGACTAGCTCCTACGAGCAGTACTTC

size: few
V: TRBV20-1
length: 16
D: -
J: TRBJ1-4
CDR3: CSARQIWEATNEKLFF
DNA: TGCAGTGCTAGACAGATTTGGGAAGCAACTAATGAAAAACTGTTTTTT

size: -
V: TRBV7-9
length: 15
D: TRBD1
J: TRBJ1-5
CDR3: CASSVGTGGVQPQHF
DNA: TGTGCCAGCAGCGTCGGGACAGGGGGCGTTCAGCCCCAGCATTTT

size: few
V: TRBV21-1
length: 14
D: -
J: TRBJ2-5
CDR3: CASSKEKEAETQYF
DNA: TGTGCCAGCAGCAAAGAAAAGGAGGCAGAGACCCAGTACTTC

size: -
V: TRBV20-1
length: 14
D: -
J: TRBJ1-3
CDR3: CSARGEGLGNTIYF
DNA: TGCAGTGCTAGAGGGGAGGGACTTGGAAACACCATATATTTT

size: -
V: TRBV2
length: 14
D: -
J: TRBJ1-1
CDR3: CASSVGQRGGGAFF
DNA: TGTGCCAGCAGTGTCGGACAGAGGGGTGGAGGAGCTTTCTTT

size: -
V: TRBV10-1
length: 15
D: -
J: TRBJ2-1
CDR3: CASSESSGSYNEQFF
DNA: TGCGCCAGCAGTGAGAGCTCTGGGTCCTACAATGAGCAGTTCTTC

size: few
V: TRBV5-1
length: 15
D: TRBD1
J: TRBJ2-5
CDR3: CASAYLRDSQETQYF
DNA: TGCGCCAGCGCCTACCTCCGGGACAGCCAAGAGACCCAGTACTTC

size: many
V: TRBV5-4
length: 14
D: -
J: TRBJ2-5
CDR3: CASSSLGTQETQYF
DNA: TGTGCCAGCAGCTCACTGGGGACCCAAGAGACCCAGTACTTC

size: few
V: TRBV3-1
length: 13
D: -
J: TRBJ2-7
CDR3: CASSQDGVSEQYF
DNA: TGTGCCAGCAGCCAAGATGGGGTCAGCGAGCAGTACTTC

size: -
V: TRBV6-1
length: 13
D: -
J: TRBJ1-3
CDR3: CASISESGNTIYF
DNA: TGTGCCAGCATTTCGGAATCTGGAAACACCATATATTTT

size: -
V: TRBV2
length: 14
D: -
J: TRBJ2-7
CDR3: CASSQQGPPYEQYF
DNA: TGTGCCAGCAGTCAACAAGGGCCCCCCTACGAGCAGTACTTC

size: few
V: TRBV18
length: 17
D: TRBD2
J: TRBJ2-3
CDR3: CASSPIVAGASTDTQYF
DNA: TGTGCCAGCTCACCTATCGTAGCGGGGGCTAGCACAGATACGCAGTATTTT

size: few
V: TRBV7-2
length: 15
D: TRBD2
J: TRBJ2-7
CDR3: CASSLVPGRDYEQYF
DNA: TGTGCCAGCAGCTTAGTGCCAGGGAGGGACTACGAGCAGTACTTC

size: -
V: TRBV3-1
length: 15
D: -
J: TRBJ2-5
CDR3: CASSQGTIAEETQYF
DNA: TGTGCCAGCAGCCAAGGGACTATAGCGGAAGAGACCCAGTACTTC

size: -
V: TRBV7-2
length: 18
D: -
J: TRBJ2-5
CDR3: CASSLKGGERGYQETQYF
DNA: TGTGCCAGCAGCCTAAAGGGGGGAGAAAGGGGGTACCAAGAGACCCAGTACTTC

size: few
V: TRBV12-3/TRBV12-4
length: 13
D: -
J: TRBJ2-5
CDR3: CASRGAEQETQYF
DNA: TGTGCCAGCAGAGGAGCGGAACAAGAGACCCAGTACTTC

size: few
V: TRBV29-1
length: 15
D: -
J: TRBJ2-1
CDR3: CSVDRGGGGYNEQFF
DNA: TGCAGCGTTGATCGGGGAGGGGGGGGTTACAATGAGCAGTTCTTC

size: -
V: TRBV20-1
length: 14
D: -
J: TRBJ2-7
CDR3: CSASARWPNGEQYF
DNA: TGCAGTGCTAGTGCTAGATGGCCGAACGGCGAGCAGTACTTC

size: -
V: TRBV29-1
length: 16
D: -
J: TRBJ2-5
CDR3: CSVVRPTGTGSWAQYF
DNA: TGCAGCGTTGTTCGCCCGACCGGGACGGGTTCATGGGCCCAGTACTTC

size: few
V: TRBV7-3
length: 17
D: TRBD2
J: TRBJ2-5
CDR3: CASSTPGLAGEGNERFF
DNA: TGTGCCAGCAGCACGCCGGGACTAGCGGGAGAGGGTAATGAGCGGTTCTTC

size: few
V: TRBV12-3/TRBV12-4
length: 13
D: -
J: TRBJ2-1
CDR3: CASSSPLEGEQFF
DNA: TGTGCCAGCAGTTCCCCTCTAGAGGGTGAGCAGTTCTTC

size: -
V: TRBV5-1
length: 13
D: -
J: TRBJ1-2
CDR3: CASSPHDPEGYTF
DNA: TGCGCCAGCAGCCCACATGACCCGGAGGGCTACACCTTC

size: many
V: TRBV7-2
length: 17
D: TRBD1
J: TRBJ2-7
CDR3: CASSSRVGTVSSYEQYF
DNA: TGTGCCAGCAGCTCAAGAGTAGGGACAGTGAGCTCCTACGAGCAGTACTTC

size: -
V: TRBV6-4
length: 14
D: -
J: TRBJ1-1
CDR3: CATLGLVGSTEAFF
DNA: TGTGCCACTCTCGGACTTGTAGGAAGCACTGAAGCTTTCTTT

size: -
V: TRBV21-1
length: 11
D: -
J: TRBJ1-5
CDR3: CAIPRVQPQHF
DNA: TGTGCCATCCCCAGGGTTCAGCCCCAGCATTTT

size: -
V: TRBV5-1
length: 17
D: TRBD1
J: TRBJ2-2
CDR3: CASSPTGGPLNTGELFF
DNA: TGCGCCAGCAGCCCGACAGGGGGCCCTTTGAACACCGGGGAGCTGTTTTTT

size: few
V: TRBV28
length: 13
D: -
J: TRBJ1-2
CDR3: CATHNRGNYGYTF
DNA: TGTGCCACCCATAATCGCGGTAACTATGGCTACACCTTC